This TCR beta chain was captured by sequencing in a study of human T cells and chemical hapten exposure. Study context: There were per-sample TCR yield variations, arising mainly from small pooled library volume differences.

Individual cDNA molecules in this library carried unique molecular identifiers. TCRdb called the RACE reads again in MiXCR, with one record for every CDR3 protein. This table holds almost 40,000 distinct CDR3 sequences, over 7.5% found once. Regarding the study as a whole: Expanded TCRs were compared with controls, and the expanded TCRs formed significantly more large CDR3 similarity clusters.

This clonotype was counted many times. The antigen is unknown. V was shortened by 4 bases and J by 8 bases, with 11 bases between the two germline ends. This CDR3 is 12 amino acids long. Germline V gene lookup returns CDR1 GTSNPN and CDR2 SVGIG (reference sequence). The time point: patch test 3, about 24 weeks after DPC sensitization. Treatment indicated: therapeutic diphenylcyclopropenone sensitization with weekly scalp DPC. Total RNA came from unfractionated whole blood. This specimen consisted of whole blood, obtained in connection with sensitization to the hapten diphenylcyclopropenone (DPC). The source of this sequence is a man between 45 and 60 years old with alopecia areata. Some clones in this sample may be carry-over from other donors' samples. The chain couples TRBV30 to TRBJ2-2; no firm D call. CDR3 coding DNA: TGTGCCTGGACCAGTCAAGGAGGGGAGCTGTTTTTT. It codes for CAWTSQGGELFF.